One and the same sample provided the 16 T cell receptor beta chains below, sequenced in a study of tumor T cells in aggressive B-cell lymphoma (dated by TCRdb to about 2017). The library was generated by the immunoSEQ multiplex PCR assay. TCRdb stores this immuneACCESS table with in-frame sequences only. Part of the clones is absent; in the studies checked, under half of the shortfall reflects unresolved V genes, and no reason is known for the rest. The sample data list approximately 2,200 clones, and roughly 87% of these were observed just once. The top ten constitute 9.6% of the sample. Sample: tumor tissue. These receptors originate from an adult with diffuse large B cell lymphoma.

The chain employs TRBV28 and TRBJ1-5, with D perhaps matching TRBD1 (6 bases). Germline V CDR1 and CDR2: MDHEN, SYDVKM. Trimming stripped 3 bases from V and 6 bases from J, with 9 bases between. There are 13 residues in the CDR3. The CDR3 spells CASSFQGGQPQHF. CDR3 in DNA: TGTGCCAGCAGTTTCCAAGGGGGTCAGCCCCAGCATTTT.

The V and J genes are TRBV30 and TRBJ2-1, with TRBD1 as a possible D gene (5 bases). The CDR3 has 13 residues. Germline lookup yields CDR1 GTSNPN and CDR2 SVGIG (reference sequence). V lost 7 bases and J lost 2, with 12 bases in between. The CDR3 spells CAFLKGTYNEQFF. The CDR3 nucleotides are TGTGCCTTCCTGAAGGGGACCTACAATGAGCAGTTCTTC.

The chain combines TRBV18 with TRBJ1-2; D is unclear. With 6 bases removed from V and 7 bases from J, the gap between germline ends came to 21 bases. In germline, CDR1 is KGHSH, CDR2 LQKENI. This CDR3 contains 15 residues. CDR3 in DNA: TGTGCCAGCTCCCCATCTTCGGGAGATTCCCGTGGCTACACCTTC. This sequence encodes CASSPSSGDSRGYTF.

This clone has a single count. The V gene is TRBV7-2, the J gene TRBJ2-7, with a possible D match to TRBD2 (6 bases). The CDR3 runs 15 residues. The germline V gene encodes CDR1 SGHTA and CDR2 FQGNSA. The V gene lost 5 bases and the J gene lost 4 bases, with 18 bases spanning the gap. CDR3 nucleotide sequence: TGTGCCAGCAGCCCGGAGGGGTACGGAATGTACGAGCAGTACTTC. Its translation: CASSPEGYGMYEQYF.

CDR3 in amino acids: CASSQDLSLPHGYTF. The CDR3 DNA follows: TGTGCCAGCAGCCAAGATCTATCCCTTCCACATGGCTACACCTTC. The chain recombines TRBV4-2 with TRBJ1-2, with D unclear. Germline loops: CDR1 LGHNA, CDR2 YNFKEQ. The CDR3 runs 15 residues. Trimming removed 0 bases from V and 6 bases from J, with 14 bases in between.

The table lists this clone with a few counts. The chain joins TRBV4-3 to TRBJ2-1; 7 nucleotides agree with TRBD2. Germline loops: CDR1 LGHNA, CDR2 YSLEER. The V and J ends lost 0 bases and 6 bases, in that order; junction bases with no gene match: 8. The CDR3 is 16 residues long. The CDR3: CASSQEGLPFSNEQFF. DNA for the CDR3: TGCGCCAGCAGCCAAGAGGGACTACCGTTTAGCAATGAGCAGTTCTTC.

The gene calls are TRBV18 and TRBJ2-5, with 9 bases fitting TRBD2. The CDR3 length is 14 residues. V dropped 6 bases and J dropped 3; count of bases not matched to a gene: 5. In germline, CDR1 is KGHSH, CDR2 LQKENI. The CDR3 protein is CASSPTSGKETQYF. The CDR3 nucleotides are TGTGCCAGCTCCCCGACTAGCGGAAAAGAGACCCAGTACTTC.

The chain combines TRBV7-2 with TRBJ2-3; D may be TRBD2 (5 bases). Germline V gene data show CDR1 as SGHTA and CDR2 as FQGNSA. This CDR3 region has 17 residues. V was pared by 2 bases and J by 2 bases, with 17 bases between. The chain's CDR3 is CASSLNGPRGYTDTQYF. The DNA for the CDR3 is TGTGCCAGCAGCTTAAACGGGCCGAGAGGGTACACAGATACGCAGTATTTT.

The gene calls are TRBV10-1 and TRBJ1-3, with D uncertain. Germline-derived CDR1 and CDR2 are WNHNN and SYGVQD (reference sequence). This CDR3 has 13 residues. The V end lost 6 bases, the J end lost 0 bases, and 6 bases lay between the germline ends. The CDR3 loop reads CASSGGSGNTIYF. CDR3 nucleotide sequence: TGCGCCAGCAGCGGCGGCTCTGGAAACACCATATATTTT.

The chain couples TRBV6-6 to TRBJ2-7; TRBD1 aligns across 7 bases. Germline V gene sequence: CDR1 MNHNY, CDR2 SVGAGI (reference sequence). The CDR3 is 13 amino acids. V lost 6 bases, J lost 3 bases, and 5 bases stayed unmatched. The CDR3 loop reads CASRDRRSYEQYF. The CDR3 coding sequence is TGTGCCAGCAGGGACAGGCGCAGCTACGAGCAGTACTTC.

V is TRBV7-8 and J is TRBJ2-1; a weak D match, TRBD2 (7 bases). Trimming stripped 2 bases from V and 10 bases from J, with 12 bases between. CDR3 length: 13 amino acids. CDR1 and CDR2 (germline): SGHVS, FQNEAQ. This CDR3 is CASSLIGGEEQFF. CDR3 bases: TGTGCCAGCAGCTTAATAGGGGGGGAGGAGCAGTTCTTC.

The chain is built from TRBV5-1 and TRBJ1-6; a possible D gene is TRBD1 (6 bases). This CDR3 region has 15 residues. Looked up from germline, CDR1 is SGHRS and CDR2 is YFSETQ. V was cut by 4 bases and J by 14 bases, with 22 bases left in between. The CDR3 region has the DNA TGCGCCAGCAGCGCTAGGGGGACACCGAGGGGTACCCTCCACTTT. It specifies CASSARGTPRGTLHF.

The DNA of the CDR3 is TGTGCCATCAGTGAGTCCCTCTGGGACAGGGGCTACAATGAGCAGTTCTTC. Its translation: CAISESLWDRGYNEQFF. V gene TRBV10-3 combines with J gene TRBJ2-1; 10 bases line up with TRBD1. V trimming: 0 bases; J trimming: 3 bases; junction bases outside the gene matches: 5. The CDR3 is 17 amino acids. Germline CDR1 reads ENHRY; CDR2 reads SYGVKD.

This clone was seen just once. The chain couples TRBV7-6 to TRBJ2-1; TRBD2 matches at 10 bases. The CDR3 extends over 19 amino acids. The V gene end was trimmed by 4 bases and the J gene end by 0 bases; junction bases not matched to a gene: 12. Per the germline V gene, CDR1 is SGHVS and CDR2 is FNYEAQ. The DNA for the CDR3 is TGTGCCAGCAGCTACGACAGGGAGGCTAGCGGGAGCTCCTACAATGAGCAGTTCTTC. Protein sequence: CASSYDREASGSSYNEQFF. The whole variable domain, filled in from reference TRBV7-6 and TRBJ2-1, reads GAGVSQSPRYKVTKRGQDVALRCDPISGHVSLYWYRQALGQGPEFLTYFNYEAQQDKSGLPNDRFSAERPEGSISTLTIQRTEQRDSAMYRCASSYDREASGSSYNEQFFGPGTRLTVL.

The V gene is TRBV9, the J gene TRBJ2-1; 7 bases line up with TRBD2. The V gene end was trimmed by 0 bases and the J gene end by 3 bases; junction bases not matched to a gene: 6. The CDR3 is 16 amino acids. Per germline, CDR1 SGDLS and CDR2 YYNGEE. CDR3 loop: CASSVGSGLGYNEQFF. The CDR3 DNA follows: TGTGCCAGCAGCGTAGGTAGCGGACTAGGCTACAATGAGCAGTTCTTC.

V is TRBV19 and J is TRBJ1-1; 8 nucleotides match TRBD1. Germline CDR1 reads LNHDA; CDR2 reads SQIVND (reference sequence). The CDR3 is 16 residues long. J was trimmed by 4 bases and V by 5 bases; bases with no gene match: 12. CDR3 DNA: TGTGCCAGTAGTCCCAGGGGGCTTCACCCTTTCACTGAAGCTTTCTTT. Its protein product is CASSPRGLHPFTEAFF.